These 30 T cell receptor beta chains were all obtained from the same sample, sequenced in a study of CD8 T cells in Susac syndrome. An input of roughly 0.5 to 1 ug of RNA was subjected to reverse transcription using random hexamers. TCRdb redid the calling of the immunoSEQ multiplex PCR reads with MiXCR, one entry per CDR3 protein. The profile shows over 150,000 distinct CDR3 sequences, roughly 92% of them singletons. The specimen sequenced was CD4+ T cells from PBMCs. Source of these receptors: a human donor with multiple sclerosis.

The chain uses TRBV4-3 and TRBJ2-1; D ambiguous. The CDR3 has 13 amino acids. The V gene lost 4 bases and the J gene lost 9 bases, with 13 bases spanning the gap. Per germline, CDR1 LGHNA and CDR2 YSLEER. This CDR3 is CASSLTHRGEQFF. CDR3 nucleotides: TGCGCCAGCAGCCTCACTCACCGTGGTGAGCAGTTCTTC.

The chain couples TRBV29-1 to TRBJ1-1; 8 positions agree with TRBD1. Germline V lookup: CDR1 SQVTM, CDR2 ANQGSEA. This CDR3 comprises 13 residues. The trim removed 5 bases at V and 3 bases at J, leaving 5 bases unmatched. CDR3 nucleotides: TGCAGCGTTACCGACAGGGGCCACACTGAAGCTTTCTTT. This translates into CSVTDRGHTEAFF.

V is TRBV2 and J is TRBJ2-7, with 8 bases fitting TRBD1. Germline V CDR1 and CDR2: SNHLY, FYNNEI. This CDR3 contains 14 residues. The ends lost 4 bases at V and 6 bases at J; junction bases unmatched: 8. The CDR3 loop reads CASSGVTGVSEQYF. The CDR3 nucleotides are TGTGCCAGCAGTGGTGTGACAGGGGTATCCGAGCAGTACTTC.

DNA of the CDR3: TGCGCCAGCAGCCAAGGGGTAGCGGGATCCTACAATGAGCAGTTCTTC. It specifies CASSQGVAGSYNEQFF. The chain carries TRBV4-1 and TRBJ2-1, with TRBD2 matching 8 bases. Germline CDR1 MGHRA, CDR2 YSYEKL. The CDR3 sequence is 16 residues long. V shed 1 base and J 1 base; nucleotides not matched to a gene: 3.

The chain carries TRBV3-1 and TRBJ1-6; TRBD1 matches 7 bases. After removal of 2 bases from V and 9 bases from J, the junction contained 4 bases not matched to a gene. CDR1 is LGHDT, CDR2 YNNKEL, per germline (reference sequence). There are 14 residues in the CDR3. This CDR3 reads CASSQTGEGSPLHF. The CDR3 coding sequence is TGTGCCAGCAGCCAAACAGGGGAGGGTTCACCCCTCCACTTT.

The chain uses TRBV7-2 and TRBJ1-2; 8 nucleotides align to TRBD1. CDR1 SGHTA and CDR2 FQGNSA come from the germline V gene. CDR3 length: 15 residues. Trimming removed 7 bases from V and 4 bases from J; junction bases left unmatched: 11. The CDR3 sequence is CASNPGQGIVYGYTF. The CDR3, as DNA: TGTGCCAGCAACCCCGGACAGGGCATCGTCTATGGCTACACCTTC.

The chain joins TRBV7-2 to TRBJ1-2, with D perhaps matching TRBD1 (5 bases). CDR3 length equals 15 residues. Germline CDR1 SGHTA, CDR2 FQGNSA. V lost 5 bases and J lost 8, with 21 bases in between. CDR3 loop: CASSPSPGRERGYTF. In DNA form, the CDR3 reads TGTGCCAGCAGCCCCAGCCCAGGCAGGGAAAGAGGCTACACCTTC.

About this clonotype: At one boundary the junction diverges from the germline segment, which might be a read error. This rearrangement joins TRBV18 to TRBJ2-5; D possibly corresponds to TRBD1 (6 bases). CDR3 size: 15 residues. Germline loops: CDR1 KGHSH, CDR2 LQKENI. Here the CDR3 DNA reads TGTGCCAGCTCCGGGACACAAGTAGGCCAAGGGACCCAGTACTTC. Amino acid sequence: CASSGTQVGQGTQYF.

The chain joins TRBV2 to TRBJ2-2; 9 bases are shared with TRBD1. The germline CDR1 and CDR2 sequences are SNHLY and FYNNEI. This CDR3 region has 14 residues. The ends lost 5 bases at V and 3 bases at J; junction bases unmatched: 1. The CDR3 DNA reads as TGTGCCAGCAGTAGACAGGGGGACACCGGGGAGCTGTTTTTT. The encoded protein is CASSRQGDTGELFF. Together with reference TRBV2 and TRBJ2-2, the CDR3 gives the full variable domain: EPEVTQTPSHQVTQMGQEVILRCVPISNHLYFYWYRQILGQKVEFLVSFYNNEISEKSEIFDDQFSVERPDGSNFTLKIRSTKLEDSAMYFCASSRQGDTGELFFGEGSRLTVL.

The chain combines TRBV5-1 with TRBJ2-7; TRBD2 matches at 8 bases. CDR3 size: 13 residues. Germline V gene lookup returns CDR1 SGHRS and CDR2 YFSETQ. The ends lost 2 bases at V and 5 bases at J; junction bases unmatched: 3. Here the CDR3 DNA reads TGCGCCAGCAGCTTTCGGCGGGAGGACGAGCAGTACTTC. This translates into CASSFRREDEQYF. The variable domain in full, completed from reference TRBV5-1 and TRBJ2-7, reads KAGVTQTPRYLIKTRGQQVTLSCSPISGHRSVSWYQQTPGQGLQFLFEYFSETQRNKGNFPGRFSGRQFSNSRSEMNVSTLELGDSALYLCASSFRREDEQYFGPGTRLTVT.

This chain joins TRBV9 and TRBJ1-5; D call uncertain. V lost 1 base and J 9 bases, leaving 8 bases between the germline ends. The CDR3 covers 12 residues. The germline V gene encodes CDR1 SGDLS and CDR2 YYNGEE. CDR3 coding DNA: TGTGCCAGCAGCGTAATAGGTGGGCCCCAGCATTTT. It is translated as CASSVIGGPQHF. The full variable domain, rest sourced from reference TRBV9 and TRBJ1-5, is DSGVTQTPKHLITATGQRVTLRCSPRSGDLSVYWYQQSLDQGLQFLIQYYNGEERAKGNILERFSAQQFPDLHSELNLSSLELGDSALYFCASSVIGGPQHFGDGTRLSIL.

V and J are TRBV4-1 and TRBJ2-1; D remains unclear. This CDR3 contains 15 residues. The germline gives CDR1 MGHRA, CDR2 YSYEKL. The germline V and J ends were trimmed by 2 bases and 15 bases, with 23 bases remaining between them. CDR3 loop: CASSQPDYPPPIRFF. As DNA, the CDR3 is TGCGCCAGCAGCCAACCAGATTACCCCCCTCCGATCAGGTTCTTC.

This chain connects TRBV27 to TRBJ2-3; D possibly corresponds to TRBD1 (6 bases). CDR3 length: 14 residues. The V gene's germline CDR1 is MNHEY and CDR2 SMNVEV (reference sequence). Trimming stripped 6 bases from V and 5 bases from J, with 15 bases between. The CDR3 DNA is TGTGCCAGCAGCCAGGGGAACGGTGGAGATACGCAGTATTTT. Protein: CASSQGNGGDTQYF.

V gene TRBV12-3 or TRBV12-4 combines with J gene TRBJ2-1; 7 bases match TRBD2. V was pared by 4 bases and J by 9 bases, with 9 bases of the junction left unmatched. The CDR3 has 14 amino acids. CDR3 residues: CASSWASGGSEQFF. CDR3 sequence (DNA): TGTGCCAGCAGTTGGGCTAGCGGAGGGAGTGAGCAGTTCTTC.

The chain uses TRBV18 and TRBJ2-3; D is unclear. The ends were cut back, 6 bases at V and 0 bases at J, with 10 bases in the middle. This CDR3 contains 14 residues. Germline values: CDR1 KGHSH, CDR2 LQKENI. The DNA for the CDR3 is TGTGCCAGCTCGGTCCAGTCTAGCACAGATACGCAGTATTTT. This translates into CASSVQSSTDTQYF.

V usage is TRBV21-1 and J usage is TRBJ2-7. TRBV21-1 represents a pseudogene. The CDR3 covers 14 residues. CDR3 sequence reads: CASSKRQGSYEQYF. CDR3 sequence (DNA): TGTGCCAGCAGCAAAAGACAGGGCTCCTACGAGCAGTACTTC.

J is TRBJ2-3 and V is TRBV5-1, with D perhaps TRBD1 or TRBD2 (5 bases each). The CDR3 is 14 residues long. The V gene lost 0 bases and the J gene lost 5 bases, with 10 bases spanning the gap. Germline V gene sequence: CDR1 SGHRS, CDR2 YFSETQ. CDR3 DNA sequence: TGCGCCAGCAGCTTGGTTCCAGGGAGAGATACGCAGTATTTT. Protein product: CASSLVPGRDTQYF.

This rearrangement joins TRBV3-1 to TRBJ2-5; D possibly corresponds to TRBD1 (5 bases). With 1 base removed from V and 5 bases from J, the gap between germline ends came to 14 bases. The germline CDR1 and CDR2 sequences are LGHDT and YNNKEL (reference sequence). The CDR3 spans 15 residues. CDR3 coding DNA: TGTGCCAGCAGCCAAGGGCAGGGTAGGTCGGAGACCCAGTACTTC. It yields the protein CASSQGQGRSETQYF.

V gene TRBV29-1 combines with J gene TRBJ1-1; no clear D. CDR3 size: 13 residues. Germline V gene sequence: CDR1 SQVTM, CDR2 ANQGSEA. Between the trimmed V and J ends, which lost 3 bases and 8 bases, there was a span of 16 bases. CDR3 amino acids: CSVDLAKSREAFF. The CDR3 DNA sequence: TGCAGCGTTGATCTGGCTAAGTCAAGGGAAGCTTTCTTT.

The V and J genes are TRBV30 and TRBJ2-5; the match to TRBD1 covers 7 bases. The ends lost 2 bases at V and 4 bases at J; junction bases unmatched: 4. The CDR3 is 13 amino acids. CDR1 GTSNPN and CDR2 SVGIG come from the germline V gene (reference sequence). This chain's CDR3 is CAWSPTGRETQYF. In DNA, the CDR3 is TGTGCCTGGAGTCCGACAGGGCGAGAGACCCAGTACTTC.

J is TRBJ1-2 and V is TRBV5-1; D gene uncertain. V was cut by 0 bases and J by 4 bases, with 16 bases left in between. This CDR3 has 16 residues. Germline lookup yields CDR1 SGHRS and CDR2 YFSETQ. The CDR3 DNA reads as TGCGCCAGCAGCTTGGGACCAATATCGGGAATCTATGGCTACACCTTC. It is translated as CASSLGPISGIYGYTF.

The rearrangement joins TRBV18 to TRBJ2-5; 9 nucleotides line up with TRBD1. This CDR3 is 17 amino acids long. V was clipped by 1 base and J by 5 bases; unmatched bases: 11. Germline CDR1 and CDR2: KGHSH and LQKENI. The CDR3 region has the DNA TGTGCCAGCTCACCACGAGCTCCGGGACAGGGCGGCGAGACCCAGTACTTC. This sequence encodes CASSPRAPGQGGETQYF.

J is TRBJ1-1 and V is TRBV19; 8 bases map to TRBD1. Germline-derived CDR1 and CDR2 are LNHDA and SQIVND (reference sequence). The CDR3 covers 15 residues. The V gene end was trimmed by 5 bases and the J gene end by 11 bases; junction bases not matched to a gene: 16. In DNA, the CDR3 is TGTGCCAGTAGTGCCCGACAGGGGCCGGGTTTAATGGCTTTCTTT. Translating it yields CASSARQGPGLMAFF.

This sequence joins TRBV7-9 and TRBJ2-5, with D possibly being TRBD2 (6 bases). This CDR3 is 14 amino acids long. The V end lost 2 bases, the J end lost 5 bases, and 12 bases lay between the germline ends. The germline CDR1 and CDR2 sequences are SEHNR and FQNEAQ (reference sequence). Here the CDR3 DNA reads TGTGCCAGCAGCTTAACAACTAGCCCCGAGACCCAGTACTTC. Its translation: CASSLTTSPETQYF.

The V gene is TRBV30, the J gene TRBJ2-7, with 7 positions matching TRBD1. V was pared by 4 bases and J by 0 bases, with 3 bases of the junction left unmatched. Germline V gene lookup returns CDR1 GTSNPN and CDR2 SVGIG (reference sequence). This CDR3 is 13 amino acids long. The CDR3 DNA reads TGTGCCTGGAAGAGGACAGGCTCCTACGAGCAGTACTTC. Translating it yields CAWKRTGSYEQYF.

This chain links TRBV20-1 with TRBJ1-1; D is undetermined. The CDR3 is 15 amino acids. CDR1 DFQATT and CDR2 SNEGSKA come from the germline V gene (reference sequence). Trimming removed 1 base at V and 1 base at J, with 13 bases between. The CDR3 sequence is CSARGGWSWNTEAFF. The CDR3 DNA reads as TGCAGTGCTAGAGGCGGGTGGTCGTGGAACACTGAAGCTTTCTTT.

This rearrangement joins TRBV5-4 to TRBJ2-2, with D possibly TRBD2 on 5 matching bases. CDR1 and CDR2 (germline): SGHNT, YYREEE (reference sequence). This CDR3 contains 15 residues. Trimming took off 0 bases at V and 4 bases at J, with 10 bases between the two ends. CDR3 loop: CASSLDPRGTGELFF. The CDR3 bases are TGTGCCAGCAGCTTGGACCCCCGGGGCACCGGGGAGCTGTTTTTT.

A single count supports this clonotype. The V gene is TRBV5-1, the J gene TRBJ1-4; 7 bases are shared with TRBD1. Germline lookup yields CDR1 SGHRS and CDR2 YFSETQ. The CDR3 length is 15 residues. The trim removed 5 bases at V and 0 bases at J, leaving 4 bases unmatched. The CDR3 bases are TGCGCCAGCAGTCCGGGACAGCCAACTAATGAAAAACTGTTTTTT. Protein product: CASSPGQPTNEKLFF.

The V and J genes are TRBV5-6 and TRBJ2-1; TRBD2 matches at 8 bases. Germline V lookup: CDR1 SGHDT, CDR2 YYEEEE. Losses at the gene ends were 2 bases for V and 9 bases for J; bases not matched to a gene: 4. CDR3 length: 13 residues. The CDR3 region is CASSFLAGGEQFF. CDR3 in DNA: TGTGCCAGCAGCTTTCTGGCGGGAGGTGAGCAGTTCTTC.

The chain carries TRBV28 and TRBJ1-1; the D gene is possibly TRBD1 (6 bases). Trimming took 8 bases from V and 5 from J, leaving 18 bases between them. The CDR3 is made up of 14 amino acids. CDR1 is MDHEN and CDR2 is SYDVKM in the germline V gene. The DNA for the CDR3 is TGTGCCAGCGGGGGGGCGCAGGGAGATACTGAAGCTTTCTTT. Protein sequence: CASGGAQGDTEAFF.